This TCR beta chain came from a study of OX40 agonist ivuxolimab in advanced cancers. Whole-study context: Three patients responded partially, comprising one with hepatocellular carcinoma and two with cutaneous melanoma.

CDR1 is MNHEY and CDR2 is SMNVEV in the germline V gene (reference sequence). The CDR3 is 15 residues long. Worth noting for this clone: No antigen is known for it.

Generated by immunoSEQ multiplex PCR, the TCRdb table keeps only in-frame clones and is missing some. The sample lists roughly 10,000 clones, roughly nine tenths occurring once. Study-level results: At doses 0.1 to 3.0 mg/kg, CD4+ and CD8+ clones expanded. Expanded peripheral T cell antigen specificity was not determined.

The receptor comes from an adult with an advanced solid tumor such as melanoma, head and neck, liver or kidney cancer. Source: CD4+ or CD8+ T cells sorted from blood, taken in a trial of the OX40 agonist ivuxolimab. The chain combines TRBV27 with TRBJ2-5, with 10 bases that match TRBD2. The J call is uncertain, as TRBJ2-7 better fits the DNA end. This chain's CDR3 is CASSPLAGGSYEQYF. CDR3 sequence (DNA): TGTGCCAGCAGTCCCTTAGCGGGGGGTTCCTACGAGCAGTACTTC.